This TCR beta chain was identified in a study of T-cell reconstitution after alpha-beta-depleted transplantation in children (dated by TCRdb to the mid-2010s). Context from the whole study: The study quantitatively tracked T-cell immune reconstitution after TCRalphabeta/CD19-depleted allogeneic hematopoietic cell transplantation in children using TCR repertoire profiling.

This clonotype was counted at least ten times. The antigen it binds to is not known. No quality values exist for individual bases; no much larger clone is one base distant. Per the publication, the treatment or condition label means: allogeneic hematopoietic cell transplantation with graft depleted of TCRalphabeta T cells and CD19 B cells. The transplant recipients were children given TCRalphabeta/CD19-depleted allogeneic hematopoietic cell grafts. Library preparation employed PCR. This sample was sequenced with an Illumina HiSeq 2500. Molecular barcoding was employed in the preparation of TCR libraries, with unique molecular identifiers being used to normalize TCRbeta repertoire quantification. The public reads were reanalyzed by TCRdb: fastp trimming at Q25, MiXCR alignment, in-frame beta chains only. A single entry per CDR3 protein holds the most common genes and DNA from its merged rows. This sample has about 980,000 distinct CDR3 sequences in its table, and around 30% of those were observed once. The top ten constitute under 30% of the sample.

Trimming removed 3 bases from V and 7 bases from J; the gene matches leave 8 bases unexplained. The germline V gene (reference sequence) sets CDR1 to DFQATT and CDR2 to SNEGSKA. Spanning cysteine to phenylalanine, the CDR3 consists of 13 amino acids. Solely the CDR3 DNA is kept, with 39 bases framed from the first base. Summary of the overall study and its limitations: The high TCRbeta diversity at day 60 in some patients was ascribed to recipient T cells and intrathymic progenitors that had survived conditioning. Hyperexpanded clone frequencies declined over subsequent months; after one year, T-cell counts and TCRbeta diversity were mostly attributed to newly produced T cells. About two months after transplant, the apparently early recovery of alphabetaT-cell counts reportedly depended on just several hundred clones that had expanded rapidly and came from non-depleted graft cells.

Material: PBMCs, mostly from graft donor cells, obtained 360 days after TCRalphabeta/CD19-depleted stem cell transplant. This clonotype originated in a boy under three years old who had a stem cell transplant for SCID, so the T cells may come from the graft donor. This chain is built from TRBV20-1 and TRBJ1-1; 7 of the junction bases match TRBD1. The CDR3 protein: CSASAGQPFEAFF. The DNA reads TGCAGTGCTAGTGCGGGACAGCCCTTTGAAGCTTTCTTT.